This passage covers 2 T cell receptor beta chains from one sample sequenced in a study of T cell repertoires in cytomegalovirus infection (dated by TCRdb to about 2019). TCRdb names Illumina HiSeq 1500 as the instrument used. TCRdb trimmed public reads at Q25 via fastp, called clones via MiXCR and kept in-frame beta chains. Each CDR3 protein gets just one entry, which takes the most common genes and DNA from the rows behind it. This sample holds about 450,000 distinct CDR3 sequences; 25% to 40% were observed only once. The top ten constitute around 13% of the sample. The sample comprised PBMCs. These receptors all come from a human donor in good health (CMV status not recorded). Some clones in this sample may be carry-over from other donors' samples.

This clonotype was counted between two and nine times. The gene calls are TRBV5-6 and TRBJ2-2; TRBD1 is a possible D gene (6 bases). This CDR3 is built from 17 residues. The germline V and J ends were trimmed by 0 bases and 0 bases, with 12 bases remaining between them. Looked up from germline, CDR1 is SGHDT and CDR2 is YYEEEE. CDR3 protein: CASSLDWGTTNTGELFF. Here the CDR3 DNA reads TGTGCCAGCAGCTTGGATTGGGGGACAACGAACACCGGGGAGCTGTTTTTT.

This clonotype turned up a few times. This chain connects TRBV7-2 to TRBJ2-1; 7 bases align to TRBD2. The CDR3 extends over 15 amino acids. CDR1 and CDR2 from the germline V gene are SGHTA and FQGNSA. Trimming removed 5 bases from V and 4 bases from J; junction bases left unmatched: 8. Written as DNA, the CDR3 is TGTGCCAGCAGCGCCTTCGGGGGGACGTACAATGAGCAGTTCTTC. This codes for CASSAFGGTYNEQFF.